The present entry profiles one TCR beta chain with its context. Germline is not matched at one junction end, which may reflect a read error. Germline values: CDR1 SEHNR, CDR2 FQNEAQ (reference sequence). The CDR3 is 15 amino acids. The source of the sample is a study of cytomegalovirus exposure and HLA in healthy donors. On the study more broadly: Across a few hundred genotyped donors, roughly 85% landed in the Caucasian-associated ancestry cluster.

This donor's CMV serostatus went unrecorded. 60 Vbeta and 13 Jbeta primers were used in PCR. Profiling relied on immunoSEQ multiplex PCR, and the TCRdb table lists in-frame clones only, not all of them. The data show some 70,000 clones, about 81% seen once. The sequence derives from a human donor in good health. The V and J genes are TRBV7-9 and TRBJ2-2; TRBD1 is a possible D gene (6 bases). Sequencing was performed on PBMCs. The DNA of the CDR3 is TGTGCCAGCAGCATAGCCAGGGGGAACACCGGGGAGCTGTTTTTT. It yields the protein CASSIARGNTGELFF.